The 20 T cell receptor beta chains in this list originate from one sample, sequenced in a study of cytomegalovirus exposure and HLA in healthy donors. PCR primers comprised 60 Vbeta and 13 Jbeta primers. Sequencing used immunoSEQ multiplex PCR; TCRdb keeps in-frame clones, though not all of them. Of about 94,000 clones in the sample, approximately 79% were seen once. The sequencing sample was made of PBMCs. The receptors shown here come from a woman aged 40 to 50 in good health and CMV-seronegative.

CDR3 amino acids: CAISGPGLYEQYF. In DNA form, the CDR3 reads TGTGCCATCAGTGGACCGGGGTTGTACGAGCAGTACTTC. The chain has TRBV10-3 and TRBJ2-7; D might be TRBD2 (5 bases). The CDR3 loop spans 13 amino acids. CDR1 is ENHRY and CDR2 is SYGVKD in the germline V gene. Deletions cut 4 bases from V and 4 bases from J, with 11 bases between.

The chain employs TRBV4-1 and TRBJ2-5, with TRBD2 matching over 7 bases. Germline V gene lookup returns CDR1 MGHRA and CDR2 YSYEKL. The CDR3 spans 12 residues. The V gene end was trimmed by 1 base and the J gene end by 11 bases; junction bases not matched to a gene: 4. The CDR3 DNA sequence: TGCGCCAGCAGCCAAGTGGGAGGGGAGCAGTACTTC. Protein product: CASSQVGGEQYF.

This clone was counted a few times. The CDR3 bases are TGTGCCAGCAGCACTCTCCCCGGGACAAATTCACCCCTCCACTTT. Translated, it gives CASSTLPGTNSPLHF. The V gene is TRBV5-5, the J gene TRBJ1-6; possible D gene TRBD1, 6 bases. The V end was cut by 4 bases, the J end by 7 bases, with 15 bases between. Germline CDR1 SGHKS, CDR2 YYEKEE (reference sequence). CDR3 length equals 15 residues.

This clone was observed a handful of times. The chain couples TRBV20-1 to TRBJ1-1; D uncertain. The CDR3 loop spans 11 amino acids. V lost 1 base to trimming and J lost 10 bases, with 10 bases between them. Germline V CDR1 and CDR2: DFQATT, SNEGSKA (reference sequence). In DNA form, the CDR3 reads TGCAGTGCTAGAGTAGATTACGGAGCTTTCTTT. Protein: CSARVDYGAFF.

The chain couples TRBV15 to TRBJ1-1; 8 nucleotides agree with TRBD1. The CDR3 sequence is 14 residues long. The V and J ends lost 0 bases and 7 bases, in that order; junction bases with no gene match: 4. From germline, CDR1 is LNHNV and CDR2 YYDKDF (reference sequence). The CDR3 region is CATSREEGQDEAFF. Here the CDR3 DNA reads TGTGCCACCAGCAGAGAAGAGGGACAGGATGAAGCTTTCTTT.

This CDR3 is CASSLSGLVGETQYF. DNA of the CDR3: TGTGCCAGCAGCTTAAGCGGGCTAGTGGGAGAGACCCAGTACTTC. This rearrangement joins TRBV7-3 to TRBJ2-5; TRBD2 might be the D (5 bases). The germline V gene has CDR1 SGHTA and CDR2 FQGTGA. Trimming pared 1 base from V and 4 bases from J, leaving 13 bases between. This CDR3 spans 15 amino acids.

This sequence joins TRBV19 and TRBJ1-5; D is unclear. This CDR3 contains 15 residues. The germline CDR1 and CDR2 sequences are LNHDA and SQIVND (reference sequence). Trimming pared 5 bases from V and 0 bases from J, leaving 11 bases between. The CDR3 loop reads CASSVGGHSNQPQHF. Here the CDR3 DNA reads TGTGCCAGTAGTGTTGGAGGCCATAGCAATCAGCCCCAGCATTTT.

This chain joins TRBV2 and TRBJ1-6; 10 positions agree with TRBD1. The CDR3 consists of 14 residues. V trimming: 6 bases; J trimming: 7 bases; junction bases outside the gene matches: 3. Germline CDR1 and CDR2: SNHLY and FYNNEI. Here the CDR3 DNA reads TGTGCCAGCAGATGGGACAGGGGCAATTCACCCCTCCACTTT. This sequence encodes CASRWDRGNSPLHF.

The V call is TRBV6-5, the J call TRBJ2-1; D uncertain. Germline-derived CDR1 and CDR2 are MNHEY and SVGAGI. The length of the CDR3 is 11 residues. The V and J ends lost 6 bases and 6 bases respectively, with 6 bases between them. In nucleotides, the CDR3 is TGTGCCAGCAGCCAATTCAATGAGCAGTTCTTC. This gives the protein CASSQFNEQFF.

J is TRBJ2-2 and V is TRBV7-2; 11 nucleotides agree with TRBD2. Germline CDR1 is SGHTA and CDR2 is FQGNSA. With V trimmed by 0 bases and J by 7 bases, 7 bases remained unmatched. The CDR3 length is 17 residues. This CDR3 is CASSLALAGGTSGELFF. Here the CDR3 DNA reads TGTGCCAGCAGCTTAGCCCTAGCGGGGGGTACCAGCGGGGAGCTGTTTTTT.

In its sample, this clone was seen a few times. This chain connects TRBV5-1 to TRBJ1-6; D is undetermined. The germline V and J ends were trimmed by 5 bases and 3 bases, with 12 bases remaining between them. The CDR3 has 15 residues. Germline loops: CDR1 SGHRS, CDR2 YFSETQ. The CDR3 coding sequence is TGCGCCAGCAGATCGGAAGCGAGCTATAATTCACCCCTCCACTTT. This encodes CASRSEASYNSPLHF.

This rearrangement joins TRBV6-6 to TRBJ2-1, with D maybe TRBD2 (7 bases). This CDR3 spans 13 amino acids. Germline CDR1 MNHNY, CDR2 SVGAGI (reference sequence). Trimming cost V 1 base and J 10 bases, with 11 bases left between them. CDR3 coding DNA: TGTGCCAGCAGTTACTTGTGGGGGGGCGAGCAGTTCTTC. This translates into CASSYLWGGEQFF.

The V gene is TRBV5-1, the J gene TRBJ2-5; D might be TRBD2 (6 bases). This CDR3 has 13 residues. The germline V gene has CDR1 SGHRS and CDR2 YFSETQ. Trimming cost V 4 bases and J 4 bases, with 11 bases left between them. CDR3 sequence reads: CASSGGAPETQYF. As DNA, the CDR3 is TGCGCCAGCAGCGGCGGGGCCCCAGAGACCCAGTACTTC.

The chain employs TRBV6-1 and TRBJ1-2; D remains unclear. CDR1 and CDR2 (germline): MNHNS, SASEGT. Trimming removed 0 bases at V and 5 bases at J, with 10 bases between. The CDR3 is made up of 14 amino acids. The CDR3 region has the DNA TGTGCCAGCAGTGAAGCCGGGGATGTATATGGCTACACCTTC. The encoded protein is CASSEAGDVYGYTF.

The CDR3 nucleotides read TGTGCCAGCAGCTTGGGCAGGGGGAACAATGAGCAGTTCTTC. Encoded protein: CASSLGRGNNEQFF. The chain employs TRBV5-4 and TRBJ2-1; TRBD1 agrees at 7 bases. CDR1 SGHNT and CDR2 YYREEE come from the germline V gene (reference sequence). This CDR3 region has 14 residues. The junction had 2 bases not matched to a gene; V was cut back by 0 bases and J by 5 bases.

The chain links TRBV5-1 to TRBJ1-2, with TRBD1 identical over 10 bases. Germline CDR1 reads SGHRS; CDR2 reads YFSETQ. The trim removed 3 bases at V and 8 bases at J, leaving 13 bases unmatched. CDR3 size: 16 residues. The CDR3 reads CASSSPMGQGIGGYTF. In DNA form, the CDR3 reads TGCGCCAGCAGCTCACCGATGGGACAGGGGATCGGGGGCTACACCTTC.

This chain connects TRBV5-4 to TRBJ2-2, with D unresolved. In germline, CDR1 is SGHNT, CDR2 YYREEE (reference sequence). The CDR3 runs to 14 residues. Trimming took off 5 bases at V and 1 base at J, with 9 bases between the two ends. The DNA of the CDR3 is TGTGCCAGCAGATCGGCAGGGAACACCGGGGAGCTGTTTTTT. Translation: CASRSAGNTGELFF. The variable domain in full, with the rest retrieved from reference TRBV5-4 and TRBJ2-2, is ETGVTQSPTHLIKTRGQQVTLRCSSQSGHNTVSWYQQALGQGPQFIFQYYREEENGRGNFPPRFSGLQFPNYSSELNVNALELDDSALYLCASRSAGNTGELFFGEGSRLTVL.

This sequence joins TRBV4-2 and TRBJ1-1, with TRBD1 matching over 8 bases. CDR1 and CDR2 from the germline V gene are LGHNA and YNFKEQ. This CDR3 has 15 residues. V lost 0 bases, J lost 5 bases, and 5 bases stayed unmatched. This chain's CDR3 is CASSQDRTGWTEAFF. The CDR3 DNA reads TGTGCCAGCAGCCAAGATCGGACAGGGTGGACTGAAGCTTTCTTT.

The V call is TRBV5-6, the J call TRBJ2-1, with a tentative D call TRBD2 (5 bases). Trimming took 6 bases from V and 4 from J, leaving 20 bases between them. CDR3 length: 16 amino acids. Germline V CDR1 and CDR2: SGHDT, YYEEEE. This CDR3 is CASTGSSPRTYNEQFF. CDR3 sequence (DNA): TGTGCCAGCACGGGGTCCAGCCCCCGAACTTACAATGAGCAGTTCTTC. The full variable domain, completed using reference TRBV5-6 and TRBJ2-1, is DAGVTQSPTHLIKTRGQQVTLRCSPKSGHDTVSWYQQALGQGPQFIFQYYEEEERQRGNFPDRFSGHQFPNYSSELNVNALLLGDSALYLCASTGSSPRTYNEQFFGPGTRLTVL.

The rearrangement uses TRBV5-6 and TRBJ1-1; D is unclear. The CDR3 extends over 15 amino acids. The germline CDR1 and CDR2 sequences are SGHDT and YYEEEE. V lost 0 bases to trimming and J lost 2 bases, with 11 bases between them. CDR3 DNA sequence: TGTGCCAGCAGCTTGGAACCTGGGAGAAACACTGAAGCTTTCTTT. Translation gives CASSLEPGRNTEAFF.